Listed below are T cell receptor beta chains from one sample, sequenced in a study of T cell changes during pregnancy in multiple sclerosis. Produced via immunoSEQ multiplex PCR; TCRdb's table is partial and in-frame only. This sample has about 38,000 clones, with just over 90% found just once. The sample here was CD4+ T cells from peripheral blood mononuclear cells, taken in the third trimester of pregnancy. Receptors were obtained from a female donor in good health, enrolled as a control in a pregnancy study. The CDR3 runs from the conserved cysteine through the conserved F or W.

v_gene: TRBV29-1
j_gene: TRBJ1-1
CDR3aa: CSVLGVLGNTEAFF

v_gene: TRBV6-1
j_gene: TRBJ2-5
CDR3aa: CASIRTGGETQYF

v_gene: TRBV10-3
j_gene: TRBJ1-4
CDR3aa: CAISVDRATNEKLFF

v_gene: TRBV6-1
j_gene: TRBJ2-7
CDR3aa: CASSENSLTYEQYF

v_gene: TRBV2
j_gene: TRBJ1-3
CDR3aa: CASSRQPDSGNTIYF

v_gene: TRBV7-6
j_gene: TRBJ2-1
CDR3aa: CASSFGGGNEQFF

v_gene: TRBV7-8
j_gene: TRBJ1-2
CDR3aa: CASRPIDRGQSYGYTF

v_gene: TRBV7-9
j_gene: TRBJ1-6
CDR3aa: CASSPVPFGTDVLLGPLHF

v_gene: TRBV5-5
j_gene: TRBJ2-7
CDR3aa: CASSSGWGTSGNYEQYF

v_gene: TRBV2
j_gene: TRBJ1-2
CDR3aa: CASRIGGSSLHGYTF

v_gene: TRBV11-2
j_gene: TRBJ1-3
CDR3aa: CASSRGGGAGGNTIYF

v_gene: TRBV29-1
j_gene: TRBJ1-1
CDR3aa: CSGTDSTEAFF

v_gene: TRBV4-1
j_gene: TRBJ1-3
CDR3aa: CASSQDQGAGNTIYF

v_gene: TRBV10-2
j_gene: TRBJ1-1
CDR3aa: CAGRAGGAGTEAFF

v_gene: TRBV18
j_gene: TRBJ2-3
CDR3aa: CASSPSRGGVADTQYF

v_gene: TRBV6-1
j_gene: TRBJ2-2
CDR3aa: CASRGTDRGVGELFF

v_gene: TRBV7-9
j_gene: TRBJ1-4
CDR3aa: CASSLADMLNEKLFF

v_gene: TRBV18
j_gene: TRBJ2-1
CDR3aa: CASSEGTSGASYNEQFF

v_gene: TRBV5-4
j_gene: TRBJ2-1
CDR3aa: CASSLGALSYNEQFF

v_gene: TRBV27
j_gene: TRBJ2-1
CDR3aa: CASRPGQAINEQFF

v_gene: TRBV13
j_gene: TRBJ2-3
CDR3aa: CASSLLAGTSTDTQYF

v_gene: TRBV18
j_gene: TRBJ2-7
CDR3aa: CASSRDRGYEQYF

v_gene: TRBV10-1
j_gene: TRBJ2-1
CDR3aa: CASSAGQGIGSYNEQFF

v_gene: TRBV7-8
j_gene: TRBJ2-5
CDR3aa: CASSSLKVGPGETQYF

v_gene: TRBV19
j_gene: TRBJ2-7
CDR3aa: CASSIVSHEQYF

v_gene: TRBV4-1
j_gene: TRBJ2-2
CDR3aa: CASSRGTLNTGELFF

v_gene: TRBV19
j_gene: TRBJ2-7
CDR3aa: CASSIRIFPLTTYEQYF

v_gene: TRBV7-2
j_gene: TRBJ2-1
CDR3aa: CASSYPRGGNEQFF

v_gene: TRBV9
j_gene: TRBJ2-2
CDR3aa: CAGRDRDRETGELFF

v_gene: TRBV29-1
j_gene: TRBJ2-5
CDR3aa: CSVRQGRQTQYF